Below are 17 T cell receptor beta chains sequenced from a single sample in a study of OX40 agonist ivuxolimab in advanced cancers. Some clones are missing from TCRdb's copy, which holds only in-frame ones; the method was immunoSEQ multiplex PCR. The sample shows around 53,000 clones, about 85% of them seen only once. The input for sequencing was CD4+ or CD8+ T cells sorted from blood, taken in a trial of the OX40 agonist ivuxolimab. The receptors come from an adult with an advanced solid tumor such as melanoma, head and neck, liver or kidney cancer.

The rearrangement links TRBV4-3 to TRBJ2-7; D is ambiguous. V was pared by 1 base and J by 3 bases, with 10 bases between. CDR3 length: 14 residues. The V gene's germline CDR1 is LGHNA and CDR2 YSLEER. DNA of the CDR3: TGCGCCAGCAGCCAAGGTCTTACTGGCTACGAGCAGTACTTC. Protein: CASSQGLTGYEQYF.

This chain joins TRBV27 and TRBJ1-6; D gene unclear. Germline-derived CDR1 and CDR2 are MNHEY and SMNVEV (reference sequence). The V end was cut by 2 bases, the J end by 8 bases, with 10 bases between. This CDR3 spans 14 amino acids. The CDR3 bases are TGTGCCAGCAGTTTAGACGGACCTTATTCACCCCTCCACTTT. Amino acid sequence: CASSLDGPYSPLHF.

The genes are TRBV5-1 and TRBJ1-6; 8 bases match TRBD1. CDR3 length: 15 residues. With 4 bases clipped from V and 7 bases from J, the junction kept 7 bases outside the gene matches. The V gene's germline CDR1 is SGHRS and CDR2 YFSETQ. Here the CDR3 reads CASSIRQGANSPLHF. The CDR3 DNA follows: TGCGCCAGCAGCATCCGGCAGGGGGCGAATTCACCCCTCCACTTT.

V usage is TRBV28 and J usage is TRBJ1-2; perhaps TRBD1 as D (5 bases). CDR3 length: 13 residues. Germline V gene lookup returns CDR1 MDHEN and CDR2 SYDVKM. Trimming pared 3 bases from V and 8 bases from J, leaving 13 bases between. The CDR3 region has the DNA TGTGCCAGCAGTTTTAGCATCTGGGGGGGCTACACCTTC. Amino acids: CASSFSIWGGYTF.

The V call is TRBV19, the J call TRBJ2-1; D is possibly TRBD1 (5 bases). This CDR3 is built from 15 residues. Trimming left V 1 base short and J 2 bases short, with 9 bases between. The germline gives CDR1 LNHDA, CDR2 SQIVND (reference sequence). CDR3 protein: CASSIGEGAYNEQFF. CDR3 nucleotides: TGTGCCAGTAGTATAGGCGAAGGGGCCTACAATGAGCAGTTCTTC. Drawing the rest from reference TRBV19 and TRBJ2-1, the complete variable domain is DGGITQSPKYLFRKEGQNVTLSCEQNLNHDAMYWYRQDPGQGLRLIYYSQIVNDFQKGDIAEGYSVSREKKESFPLTVTSAQKNPTAFYLCASSIGEGAYNEQFFGPGTRLTVL.

The V call is TRBV28, the J call TRBJ2-5, with D perhaps TRBD1 (6 bases). The V gene's germline CDR1 is MDHEN and CDR2 SYDVKM. The CDR3 is made up of 12 amino acids. V lost 3 bases, J lost 11 bases, and 13 bases lay in between. For the CDR3, the DNA is TGTGCCAGCAGTTTGATTCCCGGGACACAGTACTTC. It encodes CASSLIPGTQYF.

The chain recombines TRBV9 with TRBJ2-1; perhaps TRBD1 as D (5 bases). Germline V CDR1 and CDR2: SGDLS, YYNGEE. The ends were cut back, 2 bases at V and 1 base at J, with 25 bases in the middle. The CDR3 is 20 residues long. For the CDR3, the DNA is TGTGCCAGCAGCGTCCGCCGTACCGTTCATGAAGGGGTTTCCTACAATGAGCAGTTCTTC. This sequence encodes CASSVRRTVHEGVSYNEQFF.

The chain employs TRBV18 and TRBJ1-1; 8 bases map to TRBD1. CDR1 and CDR2 from the germline V gene are KGHSH and LQKENI. The CDR3 is 13 amino acids. V lost 2 bases, J lost 8 bases, and 4 bases stayed unmatched. In nucleotides, the CDR3 is TGTGCCAGCTCACCAGGGCAGGGGGCCGAAGCTTTCTTT. Translating it yields CASSPGQGAEAFF.

The gene calls are TRBV5-5 and TRBJ2-7, with D perhaps matching TRBD1 (6 bases). The CDR3 runs to 16 residues. Germline V CDR1 and CDR2: SGHKS, YYEKEE (reference sequence). The V end was cut by 0 bases, the J end by 5 bases, with 18 bases between. The CDR3 bases are TGTGCCAGCAGCTTGGGGCAGGGGCGCGAGGGGGACGAGCAGTACGTC. It specifies CASSLGQGREGDEQYV.

The chain carries TRBV19 and TRBJ2-7; 7 bases fit TRBD1. The CDR3 loop spans 14 amino acids. The ends lost 5 bases at V and 2 bases at J; junction bases unmatched: 6. Germline lookup yields CDR1 LNHDA and CDR2 SQIVND (reference sequence). DNA for the CDR3: TGTGCCAGTAGTTTGCCGGGACAGCCCTACGAGCAGTACTTC. Its translation: CASSLPGQPYEQYF. Together with reference TRBV19 and TRBJ2-7, the CDR3 gives the full variable domain: DGGITQSPKYLFRKEGQNVTLSCEQNLNHDAMYWYRQDPGQGLRLIYYSQIVNDFQKGDIAEGYSVSREKKESFPLTVTSAQKNPTAFYLCASSLPGQPYEQYFGPGTRLTVT.

The chain couples TRBV4-2 to TRBJ2-3; the D is unclear. Germline CDR1 reads LGHNA; CDR2 reads YNFKEQ. The V gene lost 1 base and the J gene lost 2 bases, with 4 bases spanning the gap. CDR3 length equals 13 residues. CDR3 in DNA: TGTGCCAGCAGCCAAGCTACCACAGATACGCAGTATTTT. Translation gives CASSQATTDTQYF.

The J gene is TRBJ2-7, the V gene TRBV30; 9 bases line up with TRBD2. The germline CDR1 and CDR2 sequences are GTSNPN and SVGIG (reference sequence). With V trimmed by 7 bases and J by 2 bases, 3 bases remained unmatched. CDR3 length: 12 amino acids. In DNA, the CDR3 is TGTGCCTTTAGCGGGGGACCCTACGAGCAGTACTTC. This translates into CAFSGGPYEQYF.

The chain combines TRBV7-3 with TRBJ2-7, with D uncertain. Germline assignment: CDR1 SGHTA and CDR2 FQGTGA. V lost 4 bases and J 2 bases, leaving 12 bases between the germline ends. The CDR3 has 14 residues. CDR3 in amino acids: CASSCHRKAYEQYV. The DNA for the CDR3 is TGTGCCAGCAGCTGCCATCGGAAGGCCTACGAGCAGTACGTC.

A single count supports this clone. The chain recombines TRBV6-1 with TRBJ2-7; 8 positions match TRBD2. V was pared by 8 bases and J by 2 bases, with 11 bases of the junction left unmatched. Germline CDR1 MNHNS, CDR2 SASEGT. CDR3 size: 15 residues. CDR3 residues: CASFAISGAPYEQYF. CDR3 DNA sequence: TGTGCCAGCTTCGCGATTAGCGGGGCCCCCTACGAGCAGTACTTC.

The chain combines TRBV27 with TRBJ1-1; no reliable D call. The CDR3 extends over 13 amino acids. The ends were cut back, 0 bases at V and 6 bases at J, with 8 bases in the middle. Germline V gene lookup returns CDR1 MNHEY and CDR2 SMNVEV (reference sequence). The CDR3: CASSLSDGPEAFF. The CDR3 DNA sequence: TGTGCCAGCAGTTTATCGGACGGACCTGAAGCTTTCTTT.

This chain connects TRBV11-2 to TRBJ2-7; TRBD2 is a possible D gene (6 bases). Trimming took 3 bases from V and 6 from J, leaving 15 bases between them. CDR1 and CDR2 (germline): SGHAT, FQNNGV. The length of the CDR3 is 14 residues. The DNA for the CDR3 is TGTGCCAGCAGCTTTTCCGGGGAGGTCGGCGAGCAGTACTTC. Translated: CASSFSGEVGEQYF.

J is TRBJ2-3 and V is TRBV29-1; a weak D match, TRBD1 (7 bases). V was pared by 6 bases and J by 5 bases, with 12 bases between. Germline V gene data show CDR1 as SQVTM and CDR2 as ANQGSEA. CDR3 length: 12 amino acids. The CDR3 coding sequence is TGCAGCGTCTCAGGGGGGATAGATACGCAGTATTTT. This gives the protein CSVSGGIDTQYF.